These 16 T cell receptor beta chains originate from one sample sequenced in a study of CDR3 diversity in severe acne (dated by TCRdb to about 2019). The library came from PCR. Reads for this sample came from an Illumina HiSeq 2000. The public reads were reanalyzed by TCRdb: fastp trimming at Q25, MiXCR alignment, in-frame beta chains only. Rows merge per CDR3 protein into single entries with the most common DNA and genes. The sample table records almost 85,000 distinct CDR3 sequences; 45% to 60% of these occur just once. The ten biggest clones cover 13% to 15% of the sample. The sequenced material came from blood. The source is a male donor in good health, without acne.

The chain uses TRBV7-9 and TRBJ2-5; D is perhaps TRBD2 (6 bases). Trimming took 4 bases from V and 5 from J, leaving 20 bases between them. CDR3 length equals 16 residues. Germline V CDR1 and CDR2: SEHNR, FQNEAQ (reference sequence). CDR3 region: CASSSTGTRRGETQYF. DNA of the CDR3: TGTGCCAGCAGCTCGACCGGGACTCGACGGGGGGAGACCCAGTACTTC. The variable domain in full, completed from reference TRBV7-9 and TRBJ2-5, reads DTGVSQNPRHKITKRGQNVTFRCDPISEHNRLYWYRQTLGQGPEFLTYFQNEAQLEKSRLLSDRFSAERPKGSFSTLEIQRTEQGDSAMYLCASSSTGTRRGETQYFGPGTRLLVL.

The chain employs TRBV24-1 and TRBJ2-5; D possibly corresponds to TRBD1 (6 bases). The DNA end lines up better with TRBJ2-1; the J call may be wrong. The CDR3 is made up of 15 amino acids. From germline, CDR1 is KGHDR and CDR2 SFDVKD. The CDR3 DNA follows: TGTGCCACGGGCCAGGGGAGCGGACGAGACAATGAGCAGTTCTTC. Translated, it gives CATGQGSGRDNEQFF.

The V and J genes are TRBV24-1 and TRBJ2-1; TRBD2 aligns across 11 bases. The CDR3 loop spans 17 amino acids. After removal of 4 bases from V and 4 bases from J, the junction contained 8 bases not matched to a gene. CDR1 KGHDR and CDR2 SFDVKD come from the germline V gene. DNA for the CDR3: TGTGCCACCAGTGACCCCGGACTAGCGGGCCTATACAATGAGCAGTTCTTC. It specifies CATSDPGLAGLYNEQFF.

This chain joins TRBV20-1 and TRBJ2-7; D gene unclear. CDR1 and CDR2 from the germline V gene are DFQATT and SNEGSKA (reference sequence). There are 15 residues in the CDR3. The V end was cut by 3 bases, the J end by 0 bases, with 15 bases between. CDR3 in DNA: TGCAGTGCTAGCTCAGGCCCCCTGAGCTCCTACGAGCAGTACTTC. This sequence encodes CSASSGPLSSYEQYF.

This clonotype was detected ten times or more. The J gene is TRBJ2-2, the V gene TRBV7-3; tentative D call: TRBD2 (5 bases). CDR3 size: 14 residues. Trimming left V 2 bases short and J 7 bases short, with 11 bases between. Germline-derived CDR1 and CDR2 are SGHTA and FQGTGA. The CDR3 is CASSLSGLGGELFF. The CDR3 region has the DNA TGTGCCAGCAGCTTATCGGGGTTGGGCGGGGAGCTGTTTTTT.

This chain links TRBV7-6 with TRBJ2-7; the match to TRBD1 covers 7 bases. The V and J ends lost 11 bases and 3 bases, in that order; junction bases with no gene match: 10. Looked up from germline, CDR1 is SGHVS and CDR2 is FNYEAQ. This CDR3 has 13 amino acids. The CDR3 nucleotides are TGTGCCTGGAGAGACAGGGAAGGCTACGAGCAGTACTTC. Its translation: CAWRDREGYEQYF.

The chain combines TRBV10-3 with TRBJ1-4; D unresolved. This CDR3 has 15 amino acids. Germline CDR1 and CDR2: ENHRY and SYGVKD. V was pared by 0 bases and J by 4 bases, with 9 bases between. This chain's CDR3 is CAISESEALNEKLFF. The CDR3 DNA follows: TGTGCCATCAGTGAGTCGGAGGCGCTTAATGAAAAACTGTTTTTT.

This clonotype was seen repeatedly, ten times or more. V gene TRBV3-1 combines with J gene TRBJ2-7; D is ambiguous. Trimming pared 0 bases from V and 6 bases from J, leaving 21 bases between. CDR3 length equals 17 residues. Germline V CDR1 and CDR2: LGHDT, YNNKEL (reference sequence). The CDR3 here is CASSQDARYTAGLEQYF. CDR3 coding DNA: TGTGCCAGCAGCCAAGATGCCAGATACACGGCTGGCCTCGAGCAGTACTTC.

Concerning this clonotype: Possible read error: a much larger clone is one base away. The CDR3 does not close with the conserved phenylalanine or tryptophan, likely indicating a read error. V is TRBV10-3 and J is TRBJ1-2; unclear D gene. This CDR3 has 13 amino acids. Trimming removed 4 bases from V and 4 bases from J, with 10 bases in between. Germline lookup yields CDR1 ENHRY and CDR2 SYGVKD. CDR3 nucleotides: TGTGCCATCAGTGGGAGCTCCCCCTATGGCTACACCGTC. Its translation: CAISGSSPYGYTV.

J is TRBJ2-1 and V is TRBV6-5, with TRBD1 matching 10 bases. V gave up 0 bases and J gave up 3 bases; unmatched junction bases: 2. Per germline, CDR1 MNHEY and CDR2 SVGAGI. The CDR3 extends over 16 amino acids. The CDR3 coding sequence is TGTGCCAGCAGTTACTCCGGGACAGGGGACTACAATGAGCAGTTCTTC. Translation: CASSYSGTGDYNEQFF.

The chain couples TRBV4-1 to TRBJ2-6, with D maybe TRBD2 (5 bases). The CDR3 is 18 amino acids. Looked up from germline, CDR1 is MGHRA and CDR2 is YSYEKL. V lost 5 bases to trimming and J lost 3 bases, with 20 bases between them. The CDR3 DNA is TGCGCCAGCAGCGTGAGTCCGGGGAGCCTGGGTGGGGCCAACGTCCTGACTTTC. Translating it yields CASSVSPGSLGGANVLTF.

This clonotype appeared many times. The DNA for the CDR3 is TGTGCCTGGAGCTTACCGGGGGCCACCGGGGAGCTGTTTTTT. This gives the protein CAWSLPGATGELFF. The chain joins TRBV30 to TRBJ2-2; TRBD1 or TRBD2 may be the D gene (6 bases each). Trimming stripped 3 bases from V and 4 bases from J, with 12 bases between. Per the germline V gene, CDR1 is GTSNPN and CDR2 is SVGIG (reference sequence). The length of the CDR3 is 14 residues.

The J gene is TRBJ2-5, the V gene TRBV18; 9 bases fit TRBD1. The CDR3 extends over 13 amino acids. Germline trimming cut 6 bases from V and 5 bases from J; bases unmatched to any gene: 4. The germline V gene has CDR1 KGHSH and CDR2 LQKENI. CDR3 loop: CASSPGQGETQYF. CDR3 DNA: TGTGCCAGCTCCCCTGGACAGGGGGAGACCCAGTACTTC.

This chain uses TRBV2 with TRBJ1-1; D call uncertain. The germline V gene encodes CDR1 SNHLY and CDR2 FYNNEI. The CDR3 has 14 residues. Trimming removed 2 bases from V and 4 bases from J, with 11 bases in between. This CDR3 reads CASSEMTEGTEAFF. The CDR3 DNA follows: TGTGCCAGCAGTGAAATGACGGAGGGCACTGAAGCTTTCTTT.

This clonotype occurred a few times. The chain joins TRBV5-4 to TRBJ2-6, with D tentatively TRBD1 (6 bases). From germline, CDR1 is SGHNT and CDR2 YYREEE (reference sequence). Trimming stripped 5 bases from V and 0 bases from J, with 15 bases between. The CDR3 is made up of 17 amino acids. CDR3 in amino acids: CASRPGERRSGANVLTF. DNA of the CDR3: TGTGCCAGCAGACCAGGGGAGAGGCGCTCTGGGGCCAACGTCCTGACTTTC.

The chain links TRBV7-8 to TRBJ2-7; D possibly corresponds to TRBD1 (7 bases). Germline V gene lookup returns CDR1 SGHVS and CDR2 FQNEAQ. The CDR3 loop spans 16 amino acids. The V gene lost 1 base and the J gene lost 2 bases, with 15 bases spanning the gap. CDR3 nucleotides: TGTGCCAGCAGCTTAGGATCCCCAGGGGGGCCCTACGAGCAGTACTTC. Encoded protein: CASSLGSPGGPYEQYF.